The clone carrying this TCR beta chain was observed once. Its specificity is not known. One end of the junction varies from germline; a read error may be responsible. CDR3 length equals 20 residues. Germline V gene lookup returns CDR1 SSHAT and CDR2 FNYEAQ (reference sequence). This specimen belongs to a study of cytomegalovirus exposure and HLA in healthy donors. 60 Vbeta and 13 Jbeta primers were used in PCR. Using immunoSEQ multiplex PCR, the repertoire was profiled, and TCRdb retains in-frame clones only, with some absent. Among tens of thousands of clones, roughly 80% were seen once, and the ten largest hold roughly 14%. Points from the study as a whole: Earlier analysis found most TCR beta V segments productive about 90% or about 30% of the time.

The chain is built from TRBV7-7 and TRBJ1-5, with D possibly being TRBD1 (6 bases). This TCR was sampled from a woman aged 40-49 years in good health and CMV-seropositive. Sequencing was performed on PBMCs. CDR3 amino acids: CASSLAWDTPNTDSNQPQHF. The CDR3 nucleotides read TGTGCTAGCAGCTTAGCCTGGGACACCCCAAATACGGATAGCAATCAGCCCCAGCATTTT.